This T cell receptor (beta chain) stems from a study of spatial heterogeneity in lung cancer. Notes on the study in general: Tumors with more nonsynonymous mutations had more expanded intratumoral alpha and beta TCRs.

The time point: sample taken at primary tumor resection. Germline V gene sequence: CDR1 LGHNA, CDR2 YNFKEQ. There are 15 residues in the CDR3. Trimming at V came to 5 bases and at J to 4 bases, leaving 10 bases not matched to a gene. As regards this clonotype: Its specificity is unknown. For a library built for alpha chains, this beta chain is a stray read; little rests on its size.

One entry per CDR3 protein results from TCRdb running MiXCR on the 5' RACE reads. This table holds under 7,500 distinct CDR3 sequences, 13% to 15% found once. The genes are TRBV4-2 and TRBJ2-7; TRBD2 matches 8 bases. The sequencing here drew on lung tumor tissue, taken at surgery. This TCR was sampled from a female donor with early-stage non-small cell lung cancer. The CDR3 bases are TGTGCCAGCAGCATTCGGGAGGGAGGGGCTTACGAGCAGTACTTC. The encoded protein is CASSIREGGAYEQYF.